Only one count was recorded for the clone carrying this T cell receptor (beta chain). Authors' processing steps: Estimates of nucleated cell counts were drawn from the amplification of reference gene primers. Clones were read by immunoSEQ multiplex PCR, and TCRdb kept only the in-frame ones, dropping some. D and trimming come from the DNA, and the V and J calls and clone size come from that table. Found here are tens of thousands of clones, just over 85% of them singletons; the top ten hold roughly 4.5%. The sample originates from a study of blood T cell repertoires in COVID-19. The CDR3 length is 14 residues. After removal of 5 bases from V and 2 bases from J, the junction contained 3 bases not matched to a gene. Germline CDR1 and CDR2: MNHEY and SMNVEV (reference sequence).

Sequenced: peripheral blood. This TCR was sampled from an older man with active COVID-19. The V gene is TRBV27, the J gene TRBJ2-3; the match to TRBD1 covers 8 bases. CDR3: CASSRTGITDTQYF. Here the CDR3 DNA reads TGTGCCAGCAGTCGGACAGGGATCACAGATACGCAGTATTTT.